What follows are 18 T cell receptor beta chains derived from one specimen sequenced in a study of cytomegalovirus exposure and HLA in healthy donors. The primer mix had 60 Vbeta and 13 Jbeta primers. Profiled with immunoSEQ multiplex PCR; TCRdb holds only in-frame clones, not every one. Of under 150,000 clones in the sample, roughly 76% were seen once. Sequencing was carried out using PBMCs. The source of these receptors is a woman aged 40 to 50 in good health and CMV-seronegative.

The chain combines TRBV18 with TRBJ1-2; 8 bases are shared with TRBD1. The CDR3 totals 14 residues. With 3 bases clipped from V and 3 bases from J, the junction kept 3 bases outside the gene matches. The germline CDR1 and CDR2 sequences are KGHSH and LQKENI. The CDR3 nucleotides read TGTGCCAGCTCACCGGACAGGGAGGACTATGGCTACACCTTC. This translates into CASSPDREDYGYTF.

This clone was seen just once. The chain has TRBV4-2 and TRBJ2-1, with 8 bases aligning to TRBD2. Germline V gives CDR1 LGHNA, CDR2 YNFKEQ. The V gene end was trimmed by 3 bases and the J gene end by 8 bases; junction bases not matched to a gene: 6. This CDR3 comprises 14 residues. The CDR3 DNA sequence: TGTGCCAGCAGCCAGAGCGGGGGCTCGTATGAGCAGTTCTTC. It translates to CASSQSGGSYEQFF.

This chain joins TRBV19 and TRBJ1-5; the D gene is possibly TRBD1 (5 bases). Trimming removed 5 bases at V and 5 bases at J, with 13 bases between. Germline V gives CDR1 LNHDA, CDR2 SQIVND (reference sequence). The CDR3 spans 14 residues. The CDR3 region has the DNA TGTGCCAGTAGTTACGTAGGGGATTATCAGCCCCAGCATTTT. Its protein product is CASSYVGDYQPQHF.

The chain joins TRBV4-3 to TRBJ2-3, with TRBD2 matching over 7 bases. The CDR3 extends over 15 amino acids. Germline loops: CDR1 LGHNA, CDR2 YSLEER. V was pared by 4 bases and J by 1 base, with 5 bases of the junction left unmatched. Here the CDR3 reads CASSPRGLGTDTQYF. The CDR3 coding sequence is TGCGCCAGCAGCCCGCGGGGGTTGGGCACAGATACGCAGTATTTT.

In DNA, the CDR3 is TGTGCCAGCAGCCCGGGGGGTACGCAGTATTTT. Residues: CASSPGGTQYF. The chain has TRBV7-9 and TRBJ2-3, with 7 positions matching TRBD2. With 5 bases clipped from V and 8 bases from J, the junction kept 1 base outside the gene matches. CDR1 SEHNR and CDR2 FQNEAQ come from the germline V gene (reference sequence). This CDR3 contains 11 residues.

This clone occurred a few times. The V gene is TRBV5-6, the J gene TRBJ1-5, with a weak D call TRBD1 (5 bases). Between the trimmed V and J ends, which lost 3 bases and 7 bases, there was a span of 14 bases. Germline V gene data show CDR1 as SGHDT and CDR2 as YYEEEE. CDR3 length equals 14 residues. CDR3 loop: CASSSIGGTQPQHF. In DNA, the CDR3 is TGTGCCAGCAGCTCAATCGGAGGGACCCAGCCCCAGCATTTT.

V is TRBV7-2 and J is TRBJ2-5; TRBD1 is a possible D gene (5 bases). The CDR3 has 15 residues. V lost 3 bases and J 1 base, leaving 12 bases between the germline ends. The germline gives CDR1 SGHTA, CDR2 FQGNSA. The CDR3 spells CASSLWRQGQETQYF. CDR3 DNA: TGTGCCAGCAGCTTGTGGCGGCAGGGCCAAGAGACCCAGTACTTC.

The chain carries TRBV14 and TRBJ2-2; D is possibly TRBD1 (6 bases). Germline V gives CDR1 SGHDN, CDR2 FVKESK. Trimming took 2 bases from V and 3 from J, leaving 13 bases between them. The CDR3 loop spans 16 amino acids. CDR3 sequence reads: CASSQPEQGDTGELFF. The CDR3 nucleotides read TGTGCCAGCAGCCAACCAGAACAGGGCGACACCGGGGAGCTGTTTTTT.

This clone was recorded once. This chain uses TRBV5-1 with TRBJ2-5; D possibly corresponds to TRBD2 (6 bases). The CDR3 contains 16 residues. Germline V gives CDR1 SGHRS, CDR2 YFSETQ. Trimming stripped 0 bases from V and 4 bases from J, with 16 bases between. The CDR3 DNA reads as TGCGCCAGCAGCTTGGGCGCGGCGGGGACTCGAGAGACCCAGTACTTC. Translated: CASSLGAAGTRETQYF.

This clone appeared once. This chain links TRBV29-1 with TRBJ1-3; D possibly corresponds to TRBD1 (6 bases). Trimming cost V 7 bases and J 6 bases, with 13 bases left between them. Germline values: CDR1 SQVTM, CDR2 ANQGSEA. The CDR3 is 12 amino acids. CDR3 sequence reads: CSAYSGANTIYF. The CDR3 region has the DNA TGCAGCGCTTATTCAGGGGCAAACACCATATATTTT.

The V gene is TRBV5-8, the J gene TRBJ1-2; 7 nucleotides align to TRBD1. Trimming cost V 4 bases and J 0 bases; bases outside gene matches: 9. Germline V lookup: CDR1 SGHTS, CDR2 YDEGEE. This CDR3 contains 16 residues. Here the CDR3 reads CASSRSTGATNYGYTF. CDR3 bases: TGTGCCAGCAGCCGATCCACAGGGGCAACTAACTATGGCTACACCTTC.

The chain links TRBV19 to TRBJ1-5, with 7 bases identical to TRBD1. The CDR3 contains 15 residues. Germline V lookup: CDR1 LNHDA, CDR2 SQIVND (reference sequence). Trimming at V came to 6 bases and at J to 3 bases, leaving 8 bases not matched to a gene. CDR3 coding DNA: TGTGCCAGTAGCCCAACCGGGACAGCCAATCAGCCCCAGCATTTT. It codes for CASSPTGTANQPQHF.

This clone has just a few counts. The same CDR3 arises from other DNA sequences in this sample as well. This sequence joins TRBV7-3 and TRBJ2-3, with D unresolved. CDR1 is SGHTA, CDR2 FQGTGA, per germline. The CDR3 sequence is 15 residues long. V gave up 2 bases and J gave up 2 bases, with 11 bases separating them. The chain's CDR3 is CASSLLGLLTDTQYF. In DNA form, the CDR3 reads TGTGCCAGCAGCTTACTGGGCCTACTCACAGATACGCAGTATTTT.

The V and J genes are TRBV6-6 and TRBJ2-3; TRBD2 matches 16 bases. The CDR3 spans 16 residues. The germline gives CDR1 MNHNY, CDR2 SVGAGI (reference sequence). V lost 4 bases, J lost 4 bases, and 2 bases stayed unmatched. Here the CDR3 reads CASSWGLAGGPDTQYF. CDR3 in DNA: TGTGCCAGCAGTTGGGGACTAGCGGGGGGGCCAGATACGCAGTATTTT.

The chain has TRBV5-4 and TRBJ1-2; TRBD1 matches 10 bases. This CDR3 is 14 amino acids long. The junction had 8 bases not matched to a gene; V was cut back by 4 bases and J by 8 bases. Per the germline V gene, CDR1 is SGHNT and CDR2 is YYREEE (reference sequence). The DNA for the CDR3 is TGTGCCAGCAGCGCCTTGGGACAGGGGAAAGGCTACACCTTC. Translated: CASSALGQGKGYTF.

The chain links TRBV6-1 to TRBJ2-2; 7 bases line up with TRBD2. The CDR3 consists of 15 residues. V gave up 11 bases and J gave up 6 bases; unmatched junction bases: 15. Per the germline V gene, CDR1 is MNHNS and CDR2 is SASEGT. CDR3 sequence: CAVRETSLGAGELFF. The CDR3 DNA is TGTGCCGTCAGAGAGACTAGCCTTGGCGCCGGGGAGCTGTTTTTT.

The CDR3, as DNA: TGCGCCAGCAGCCCCAATAGCGGGAAGTACCAAGAGACCCAGTACTTC. Protein sequence: CASSPNSGKYQETQYF. V gene TRBV4-1 combines with J gene TRBJ2-5; TRBD2 matches 8 bases. Germline assignment: CDR1 MGHRA and CDR2 YSYEKL. The CDR3 is 16 amino acids. With V trimmed by 4 bases and J by 0 bases, 7 bases remained unmatched.

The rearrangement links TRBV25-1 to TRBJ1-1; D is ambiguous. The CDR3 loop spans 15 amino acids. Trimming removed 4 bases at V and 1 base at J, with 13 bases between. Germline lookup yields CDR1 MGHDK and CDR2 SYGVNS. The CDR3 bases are TGTGCCAGCAGTGCGCCGAACGCGGGGAACACTGAAGCTTTCTTT. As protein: CASSAPNAGNTEAFF.